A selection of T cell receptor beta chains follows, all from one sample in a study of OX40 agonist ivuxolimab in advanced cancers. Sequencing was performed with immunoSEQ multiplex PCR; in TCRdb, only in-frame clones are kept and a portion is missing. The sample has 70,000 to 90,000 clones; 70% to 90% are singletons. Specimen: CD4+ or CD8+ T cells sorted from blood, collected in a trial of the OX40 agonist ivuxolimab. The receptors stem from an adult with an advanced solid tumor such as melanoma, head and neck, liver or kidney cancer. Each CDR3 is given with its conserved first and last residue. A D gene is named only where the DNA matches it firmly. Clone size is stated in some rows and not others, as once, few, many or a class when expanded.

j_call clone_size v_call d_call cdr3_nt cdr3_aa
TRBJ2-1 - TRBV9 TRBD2 TGTGCCAGCAGCGTAGGTAGCGGGAGTGACAATGAGCAGTTCTTC CASSVGSGSDNEQFF
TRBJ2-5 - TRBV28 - TGTGCCAGCAGTTTTGCCGACAGATTCGACGAGACCCAGTACTTC CASSFADRFDETQYF
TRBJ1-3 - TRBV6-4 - TGTGCCAGCAGTGACCCCTCGAGGGAGATTGGAAACACCATATATTTT CASSDPSREIGNTIYF
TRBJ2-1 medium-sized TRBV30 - TGTGCCTGGAGTGTTCGGGCGGATGAGCAGTTCTTC CAWSVRADEQFF
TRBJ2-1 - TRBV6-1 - TGTGCCAGCAGTGTAGGGGAAACGGGGTCAAATGAGCAGTTCTTC CASSVGETGSNEQFF
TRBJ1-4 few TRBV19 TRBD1 TGTGCCAGTAGTCCGGGACAGGGAGTGGCAACTAATGAAAAACTGTTTTTT CASSPGQGVATNEKLFF
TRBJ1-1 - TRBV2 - TGTGCCACCCAAAGTAGTCTGCGGGCTTTCTTT CATQSSLRAFF
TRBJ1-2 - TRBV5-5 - TGTGCCAGCAGCTTCAATCAAATCGGGGGCTACACCTTC CASSFNQIGGYTF
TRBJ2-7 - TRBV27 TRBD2 TGTGCCAGCAGTTTTGGACGACGGACTAGCGGGAAAATCTACGAGCAGTACTTC CASSFGRRTSGKIYEQYF
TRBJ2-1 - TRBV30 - TGTGCCTGGAGTGTGTCATCCCAAGGGGAGCAGTTCTTC CAWSVSSQGEQFF
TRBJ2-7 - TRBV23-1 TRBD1 TGCGCCAGCAGTCCCTCGGGACAGGGGTTCCCCTACGAGCAGTACTTC CASSPSGQGFPYEQYF
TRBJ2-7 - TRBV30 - TGTGCCTGGAGTCCGGGGGGCTATTTATACGAGCAGTACTTC CAWSPGGYLYEQYF
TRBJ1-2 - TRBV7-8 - TGTGCCAGCAGCCATAGGACGGGATACTATGGCTACACCTTC CASSHRTGYYGYTF
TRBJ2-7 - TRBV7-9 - TGTGCCAGCAGCCCTACAGGTCCCTACGAGCAGTACTTC CASSPTGPYEQYF
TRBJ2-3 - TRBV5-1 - TGCGCCAGCAGGAAGATAGTCACAGATACGCAGTATTTT CASRKIVTDTQYF
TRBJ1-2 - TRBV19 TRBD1 TGTGCCAGTAGTATTGGGACAGGGGTTCATGGCTACACCTTC CASSIGTGVHGYTF
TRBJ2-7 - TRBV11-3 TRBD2 TGTGCCAGCAGCACCCCGCGGGGGGCAGGGAGGGGCCACGAGCAGTACTTC CASSTPRGAGRGHEQYF
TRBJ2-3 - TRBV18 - TGTGCCAGCTCATCTGGGGTAGCGGGCACAGATACGCAGTATTTT CASSSGVAGTDTQYF
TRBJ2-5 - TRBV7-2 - TGTGCCAGCAGCTTAGTACAGGAGGTGGAAGAGACCCAGTACTTC CASSLVQEVEETQYF
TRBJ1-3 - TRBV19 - TGTGCCAGTAGTATCGGGGGCTCTGGAAACACCATATATTTT CASSIGGSGNTIYF
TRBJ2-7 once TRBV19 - TGTGCCAGTAGTTCCCCCCGGGACACCGACTCCTACGAGCAGTACTTC CASSSPRDTDSYEQYF
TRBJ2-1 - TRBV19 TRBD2 TGTGCCACTCTGGACGCGGGGGCGGGAGGCAATGAGCAGTTCTTC CATLDAGAGGNEQFF
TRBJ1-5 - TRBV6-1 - TGTGCCAGCAGTGAAAACCCCACAGGGATTGGTAATCAGCCCCAGCATTTT CASSENPTGIGNQPQHF
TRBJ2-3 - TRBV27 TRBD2 TGTGCCAGGAACCACCCCCCTAGCGGGAGTTTCGCAGATACGCAGTATTTT CARNHPPSGSFADTQYF
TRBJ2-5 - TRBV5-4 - TGTGCCAGCAGCTTGGGGCTAGGTCAAGAGACCCAGTACTTC CASSLGLGQETQYF
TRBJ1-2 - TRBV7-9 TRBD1 TGTGCCAGCAGCTTAGTACAGGGGACTAACTATGGCTACACCTTC CASSLVQGTNYGYTF
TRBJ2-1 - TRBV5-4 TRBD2 TGTGCCAGCAGCTTGGGGCTAGCGGACCCCAATGAGCAGTTCTTC CASSLGLADPNEQFF
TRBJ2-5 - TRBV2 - TGTGCCAGCAGTGAGTGGGAGACCCAGTACTTC CASSEWETQYF
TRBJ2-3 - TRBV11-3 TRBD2 TGTGCCAGCAGCTTTGGAACTAGCGGGCCTACAGATACGCAGTATTTT CASSFGTSGPTDTQYF
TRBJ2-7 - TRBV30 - TGTGCCTGGAGCTTCAACACCTACGAGCAGTACTTC CAWSFNTYEQYF
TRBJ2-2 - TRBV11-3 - TGTGCCAGCAGCTCCGACACCGGGGAGCTGTTTTTT CASSSDTGELFF
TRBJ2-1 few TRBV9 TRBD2 TGTGCCAGCAGCGTGACTAGCGGGAGGGACCTCCGCAATGAGCAGTTCTTC CASSVTSGRDLRNEQFF
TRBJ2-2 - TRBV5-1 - TGCGCCAGCAAGGCCCAGGCGGGCACCGGGGAGCTGTTTTTT CASKAQAGTGELFF
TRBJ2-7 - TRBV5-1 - TGCGCCAGCCGGAGGGCCGACTACGAGCAGTACTTC CASRRADYEQYF
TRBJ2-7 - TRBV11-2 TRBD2 TGTGCCAGCAGCTTAGCAACTAGCGGAACCTACGAGCAGTACTTC CASSLATSGTYEQYF